Below are 25 T cell receptor beta chains sequenced from a single sample in a study of blood T cell repertoires in COVID-19. The method was immunoSEQ multiplex PCR; TCRdb's version includes in-frame clones alone and lacks a portion of them. This table has roughly 100,000 clones, about 75% appearing once. Input material: peripheral blood. The receptors shown here come from a woman between 70 and 85 years old with acute or convalescent COVID-19.

V usage is TRBV5-1 and J usage is TRBJ1-1; D might be TRBD1 (6 bases). V gave up 4 bases and J gave up 1 base, with 8 bases separating them. In germline, CDR1 is SGHRS, CDR2 YFSETQ. The CDR3 is 13 amino acids. The chain's CDR3 is CASSQDRNTEAFF. DNA of the CDR3: TGCGCCAGCAGCCAGGACAGGAACACTGAAGCTTTCTTT.

The gene calls are TRBV19 and TRBJ1-5, with unresolved D. V was shortened by 3 bases and J by 4 bases, with 4 bases between the two germline ends. Germline-derived CDR1 and CDR2 are LNHDA and SQIVND (reference sequence). The CDR3 loop spans 12 amino acids. CDR3 DNA sequence: TGTGCCAGTAGTATCCAGAATCAGCCCCAGCATTTT. Amino acids: CASSIQNQPQHF.

This chain uses TRBV5-1 with TRBJ2-7; 7 bases line up with TRBD2. Germline V gene data show CDR1 as SGHRS and CDR2 as YFSETQ. J was trimmed by 0 bases and V by 0 bases; bases with no gene match: 3. The CDR3 covers 15 residues. The CDR3 DNA sequence: TGCGCCAGCAGCTTGGAACTAGCGAGCTCCTACGAGCAGTACTTC. Its protein is CASSLELASSYEQYF.

CDR3 sequence: CAWNPGVDNEKLFF. CDR3 DNA sequence: TGTGCCTGGAACCCGGGGGTGGATAATGAAAAACTGTTTTTT. The V gene is TRBV30, the J gene TRBJ1-4, with D possibly TRBD1 on 5 matching bases. The CDR3 has 14 residues. V was cut by 4 bases and J by 4 bases, with 13 bases left in between. Germline CDR1 reads GTSNPN; CDR2 reads SVGIG (reference sequence).

CDR3 residues: CASSIPGNEQYF. CDR3 bases: TGTGCCAGCAGCATTCCAGGTAACGAGCAGTACTTC. The rearrangement uses TRBV7-8 and TRBJ2-7, with unresolved D. Trimming stripped 5 bases from V and 5 bases from J, with 10 bases between. Germline loops: CDR1 SGHVS, CDR2 FQNEAQ. The CDR3 loop spans 12 amino acids.

The rearrangement uses TRBV4-1 and TRBJ1-2; D is unclear. V was cut by 0 bases and J by 6 bases, with 14 bases left in between. Germline V lookup: CDR1 MGHRA, CDR2 YSYEKL. The CDR3 is 15 amino acids. The CDR3 DNA follows: TGCGCCAGCAGCCAAGAAGCTGCGCGGTCGGATGGCTACACCTTC. It is translated as CASSQEAARSDGYTF.

The chain combines TRBV3-1 (or the pseudogene TRBV3-2) with TRBJ2-2, with TRBD2 matching 7 bases. The CDR3 consists of 16 residues. The ends lost 1 base at V and 1 base at J; junction bases unmatched: 3. Germline assignment: CDR1 LGHDT and CDR2 YNNKEL (reference sequence). The CDR3 DNA reads TGTGCCAGCAGCCAAGGCCAGCGGGGGAACACCGGGGAGCTGTTTTTT. Translation: CASSQGQRGNTGELFF.

V usage is TRBV30 and J usage is TRBJ1-1; the D is unclear. Germline V lookup: CDR1 GTSNPN, CDR2 SVGIG (reference sequence). The V end lost 1 base, the J end lost 3 bases, and 9 bases lay between the germline ends. CDR3 length: 13 amino acids. CDR3 in DNA: TGTGCCTGGAGTGCCTACAGTTACACTGAAGCTTTCTTT. It translates to CAWSAYSYTEAFF.

To note about this clone: The junction and the germline gene differ at one end; a read error may be behind it. The chain has TRBV7-2 and TRBJ1-2; 8 nucleotides align to TRBD1. CDR3 length equals 16 residues. The germline V gene encodes CDR1 SGHTA and CDR2 FQGNSA. CDR3 amino acids: CASSLGGQGAKYGYTF. The CDR3, as DNA: TGTGCCAGCAGCTTAGGGGGGCAGGGGGCTAAGTATGGCTACACCTTC.

This chain uses TRBV24-1 with TRBJ1-2, with TRBD1 identical over 8 bases. Germline V lookup: CDR1 KGHDR, CDR2 SFDVKD. Trimming removed 9 bases from V and 4 bases from J; junction bases left unmatched: 9. The CDR3 is made up of 14 amino acids. This chain's CDR3 is CATSTGGGSYGYTF. CDR3 DNA sequence: TGTGCCACCTCCACAGGGGGTGGATCCTATGGCTACACCTTC.

V is TRBV7-8 and J is TRBJ2-7; D is uncertain. The ends were cut back, 5 bases at V and 4 bases at J, with 9 bases in the middle. Per germline, CDR1 SGHVS and CDR2 FQNEAQ. The CDR3 loop spans 12 amino acids. The CDR3 bases are TGTGCCAGCAGCCATTCCCCTTACGAGCAGTACTTC. Amino acids: CASSHSPYEQYF.

This clone has just a few counts. The genes are TRBV4-1 and TRBJ2-2, with 8 bases that match TRBD2. The ends lost 0 bases at V and 5 bases at J; junction bases unmatched: 20. Germline assignment: CDR1 MGHRA and CDR2 YSYEKL. The CDR3 is made up of 21 amino acids. The CDR3 coding sequence is TGCGCCAGCAGCCAAGAACGGGAAAGACGGGCGGGGGGCCGAGGGACCGGGGAGCTGTTTTTT. Translated: CASSQERERRAGGRGTGELFF.

The CDR3 DNA reads TGTGCCAGCAGCTCGGACGGCGGGAACGTCCTGACTTTC. Translation gives CASSSDGGNVLTF. The V call is TRBV7-2, the J call TRBJ2-6; possibly TRBD2 for D (5 bases). V was cut by 4 bases and J by 10 bases, with 11 bases left in between. The CDR3 length is 13 residues. CDR1 is SGHTA, CDR2 FQGNSA, per germline.

This chain connects TRBV30 to TRBJ1-1; TRBD1 is a possible D gene (6 bases). The CDR3 sequence is 13 residues long. Germline CDR1 is GTSNPN and CDR2 is SVGIG (reference sequence). Trimming left V 8 bases short and J 5 bases short, with 18 bases between. The CDR3 DNA reads TGTGCCCGAGCGCCAACAGGGCTAACTGAAGCTTTCTTT. Translated: CARAPTGLTEAFF.

This clone appeared once. The chain joins TRBV5-1 to TRBJ1-2, with D possibly matching TRBD1 (6 bases). The ends were cut back, 1 base at V and 8 bases at J, with 15 bases in the middle. The CDR3 sequence is 14 residues long. The germline V gene encodes CDR1 SGHRS and CDR2 YFSETQ. The CDR3 DNA reads as TGCGCCAGCAGCTTGACCCCAGGGGATTGGGGCTACACCTTC. Protein product: CASSLTPGDWGYTF. The full variable domain, rest sourced from reference TRBV5-1 and TRBJ1-2, is KAGVTQTPRYLIKTRGQQVTLSCSPISGHRSVSWYQQTPGQGLQFLFEYFSETQRNKGNFPGRFSGRQFSNSRSEMNVSTLELGDSALYLCASSLTPGDWGYTFGSGTRLTVV.

The chain combines TRBV7-6 with TRBJ1-1, with D unresolved. Germline lookup yields CDR1 SGHVS and CDR2 FNYEAQ. The CDR3 has 14 amino acids. Trimming stripped 1 base from V and 1 base from J, with 7 bases between. The CDR3 DNA follows: TGTGCCAGCAGCTTAGGAGGTACGAACACTGAAGCTTTCTTT. Encoded protein: CASSLGGTNTEAFF.

This rearrangement joins TRBV19 to TRBJ1-1; TRBD1 might be the D (6 bases). Germline lookup yields CDR1 LNHDA and CDR2 SQIVND (reference sequence). Deletions cut 4 bases from V and 0 bases from J, with 15 bases between. The CDR3 extends over 16 amino acids. DNA of the CDR3: TGTGCCAGTAGTAAGCGGGGAACAGGGATGAACACTGAAGCTTTCTTT. It is translated as CASSKRGTGMNTEAFF. Full variable domain (rest looked up from reference TRBV19 and TRBJ1-1): DGGITQSPKYLFRKEGQNVTLSCEQNLNHDAMYWYRQDPGQGLRLIYYSQIVNDFQKGDIAEGYSVSREKKESFPLTVTSAQKNPTAFYLCASSKRGTGMNTEAFFGQGTRLTVV.

This chain connects TRBV6-5 to TRBJ2-2; maybe TRBD1 (7 bases). The germline V gene encodes CDR1 MNHEY and CDR2 SVGAGI. V was clipped by 7 bases and J by 4 bases, with 16 bases between them. The length of the CDR3 is 15 residues. The CDR3 spells CASTLEGAGTGELFF. DNA of the CDR3: TGTGCCAGCACTCTGGAGGGGGCGGGCACCGGGGAGCTGTTTTTT.

The genes are TRBV4-1 and TRBJ1-5; 7 bases map to TRBD1. Germline-derived CDR1 and CDR2 are MGHRA and YSYEKL. The CDR3 runs 16 residues. V lost 2 bases to trimming and J lost 4 bases; unmatched junction nucleotides: 8. The CDR3, as DNA: TGCGCCAGCAGCCAACACCGGGACAGTCAAAATCAGCCCCAGCATTTT. It codes for CASSQHRDSQNQPQHF.

V is TRBV18 and J is TRBJ1-3, with TRBD1 as a possible D gene (5 bases). CDR1 KGHSH and CDR2 LQKENI come from the germline V gene. Trimming removed 2 bases at V and 0 bases at J, with 14 bases between. CDR3 length: 17 amino acids. Here the CDR3 DNA reads TGTGCCAGCTCACCATATCCGCAGGGCCCCTCTGGAAACACCATATATTTT. Translating gives CASSPYPQGPSGNTIYF.

V gene TRBV12-3 or TRBV12-4 combines with J gene TRBJ2-3, with 7 nucleotides matching TRBD1. Unmatched junction bases numbered 2, after V lost 5 bases and J lost 6 bases. This CDR3 has 12 residues. CDR3 nucleotides: TGTGCCAGCAGTCCGACAGGGGATACGCAGTATTTT. Translating it yields CASSPTGDTQYF.

This clone was counted a single time. The V and J genes are TRBV5-4 and TRBJ1-1; weak D call: TRBD1 (6 bases). The ends were cut back, 0 bases at V and 8 bases at J, with 8 bases in the middle. CDR1 SGHNT and CDR2 YYREEE come from the germline V gene (reference sequence). CDR3 size: 12 residues. CDR3 protein: CASSLVGTEAFF. In DNA form, the CDR3 reads TGTGCCAGCAGCTTGGTCGGGACAGAAGCTTTCTTT.

This clone was picked up a small number of times. The chain is built from TRBV15 and TRBJ2-1, with a weak D call TRBD2 (5 bases). The CDR3 totals 13 residues. Germline-derived CDR1 and CDR2 are LNHNV and YYDKDF (reference sequence). V was shortened by 5 bases and J by 5 bases, with 10 bases between the two germline ends. DNA for the CDR3: TGTGCCACCAGCGACGGACTGAACAATGAGCAGTTCTTC. Residues: CATSDGLNNEQFF.

The genes are TRBV19 and TRBJ1-4, with D maybe TRBD1 (6 bases). Per germline, CDR1 LNHDA and CDR2 SQIVND (reference sequence). The CDR3 spans 16 residues. Trimming left V 5 bases short and J 7 bases short, with 20 bases between. The chain's CDR3 is CASSRKNDRRSEKLFF. DNA of the CDR3: TGTGCCAGTAGTCGTAAAAATGACAGGCGGAGTGAAAAACTGTTTTTT.

This clone has more than one count but fewer than ten. The chain employs TRBV7-2 and TRBJ1-5, with a tentative D call TRBD1 (6 bases). Germline V CDR1 and CDR2: SGHTA, FQGNSA. V was cut by 5 bases and J by 3 bases, with 14 bases left in between. The CDR3 loop spans 15 amino acids. The CDR3 loop reads CASSQYQGNNQPQHF. CDR3 DNA: TGTGCCAGCAGCCAGTACCAGGGGAACAATCAGCCCCAGCATTTT.